This record covers a single T cell receptor (beta chain). Antigen specificity is unknown. This CDR3 is 12 amino acids long. Trimming removed 5 bases from V and 7 bases from J; junction bases left unmatched: 1. Germline assignment: CDR1 DFQATT and CDR2 SNEGSKA (reference sequence). This sample stems from a study of blood T cells in healthy people across ages. Study information: For every two T cells, template switching captured about one barcoded beta molecule. Study-wide results and caveats: Per million T cells, TCR beta diversity dropped roughly linearly as age increased.

Combining a sample-barcoded 5' primer with a J-beta primer mix, a second PCR ran for about 7 to 11 cycles. Every cDNA molecule bore a tag from a template-switch adaptor containing 12 random nucleotides. TCRdb itself ran the 5' RACE reads through MiXCR, one entry per CDR3 protein. Among around 600,000 distinct CDR3 sequences listed, 47% were seen once. The sequence derives from an elderly man in good health. The chain combines TRBV20-1 with TRBJ1-5; TRBD1 matches 11 bases. Sequences were obtained from blood. The CDR3 DNA sequence: TGCAGTGCTCGGACAGGGGGCCAGCCCCAGCATTTT. It specifies CSARTGGQPQHF.